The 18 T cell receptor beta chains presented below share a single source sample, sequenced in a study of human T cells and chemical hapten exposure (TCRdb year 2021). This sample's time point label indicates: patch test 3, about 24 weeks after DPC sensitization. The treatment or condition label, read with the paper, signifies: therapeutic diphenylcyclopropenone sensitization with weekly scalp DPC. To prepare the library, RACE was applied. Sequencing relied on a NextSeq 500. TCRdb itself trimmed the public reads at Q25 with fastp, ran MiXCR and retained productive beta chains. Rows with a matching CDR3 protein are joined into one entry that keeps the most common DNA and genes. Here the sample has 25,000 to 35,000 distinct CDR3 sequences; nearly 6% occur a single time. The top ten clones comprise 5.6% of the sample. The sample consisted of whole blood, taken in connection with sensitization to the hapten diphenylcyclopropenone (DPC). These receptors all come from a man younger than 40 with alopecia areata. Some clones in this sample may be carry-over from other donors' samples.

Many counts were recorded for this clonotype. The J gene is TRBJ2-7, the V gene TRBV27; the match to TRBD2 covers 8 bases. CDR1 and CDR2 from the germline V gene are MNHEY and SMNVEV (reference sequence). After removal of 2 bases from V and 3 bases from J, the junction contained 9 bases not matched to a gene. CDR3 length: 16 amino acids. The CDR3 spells CASSLISGTRVYEQYF. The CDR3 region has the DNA TGTGCCAGCAGTTTAATATCCGGGACTAGAGTCTACGAGCAGTACTTC.

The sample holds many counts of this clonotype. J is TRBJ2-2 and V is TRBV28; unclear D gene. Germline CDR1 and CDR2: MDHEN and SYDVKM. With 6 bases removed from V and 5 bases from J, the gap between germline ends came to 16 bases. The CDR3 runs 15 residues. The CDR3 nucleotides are TGTGCCAGCAGGGCCGCGGCCCCCCCTACCGGGGAGCTGTTTTTT. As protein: CASRAAAPPTGELFF.

The CDR3 protein is CASSEAQSSYNSPLHF. The CDR3 DNA follows: TGTGCCAGCAGTGAAGCCCAGAGCTCCTATAATTCACCCCTCCACTTT. V is TRBV6-1 and J is TRBJ1-6, with D hard to call. The length of the CDR3 is 16 residues. CDR1 and CDR2 (germline): MNHNS, SASEGT. With 0 bases removed from V and 0 bases from J, the gap between germline ends came to 6 bases.

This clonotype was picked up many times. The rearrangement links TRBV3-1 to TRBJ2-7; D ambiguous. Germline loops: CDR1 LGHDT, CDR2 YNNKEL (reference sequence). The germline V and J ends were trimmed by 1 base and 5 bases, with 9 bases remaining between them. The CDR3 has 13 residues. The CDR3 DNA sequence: TGTGCCAGCAGCCAAGTTAACAGCAACGAGCAGTACTTC. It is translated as CASSQVNSNEQYF.

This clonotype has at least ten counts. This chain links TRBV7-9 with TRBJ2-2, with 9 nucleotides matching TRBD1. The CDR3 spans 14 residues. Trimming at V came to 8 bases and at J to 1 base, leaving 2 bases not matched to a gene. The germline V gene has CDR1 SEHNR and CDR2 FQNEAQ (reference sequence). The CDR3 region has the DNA TGTGCCAGCCGGGGACAGGGGAACACCGGGGAGCTGTTTTTT. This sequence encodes CASRGQGNTGELFF.

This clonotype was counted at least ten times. The CDR3 loop is CASNPRAYGGYTF. The CDR3 DNA reads as TGTGCCAGCAACCCCAGGGCCTATGGCGGCTACACCTTC. V and J are TRBV6-1 and TRBJ1-2; D may be TRBD1 (5 bases). From germline, CDR1 is MNHNS and CDR2 SASEGT. Between the trimmed V and J ends, which lost 7 bases and 8 bases, there was a span of 17 bases. The CDR3 covers 13 residues.

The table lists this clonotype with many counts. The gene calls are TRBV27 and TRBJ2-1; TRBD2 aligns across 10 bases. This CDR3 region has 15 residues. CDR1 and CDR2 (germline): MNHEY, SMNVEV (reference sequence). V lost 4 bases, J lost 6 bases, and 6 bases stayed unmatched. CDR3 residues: CASSSTSGITNEQFF. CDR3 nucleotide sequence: TGTGCCAGCAGTTCTACTAGCGGGATCACCAATGAGCAGTTCTTC.

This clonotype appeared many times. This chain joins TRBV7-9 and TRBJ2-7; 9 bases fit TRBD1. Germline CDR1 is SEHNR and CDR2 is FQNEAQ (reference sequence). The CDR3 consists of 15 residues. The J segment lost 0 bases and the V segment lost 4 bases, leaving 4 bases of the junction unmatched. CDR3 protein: CASSSGQGSSYEQYF. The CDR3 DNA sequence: TGTGCCAGCAGCTCGGGACAGGGCAGCTCCTACGAGCAGTACTTC.

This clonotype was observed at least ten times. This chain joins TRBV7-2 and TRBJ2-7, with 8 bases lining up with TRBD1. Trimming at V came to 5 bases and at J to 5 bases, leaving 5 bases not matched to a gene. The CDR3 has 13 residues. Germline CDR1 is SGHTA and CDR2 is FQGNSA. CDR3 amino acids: CASSADRGNEQYF. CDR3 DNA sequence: TGTGCCAGCAGCGCCGACAGGGGTAACGAGCAGTACTTC.

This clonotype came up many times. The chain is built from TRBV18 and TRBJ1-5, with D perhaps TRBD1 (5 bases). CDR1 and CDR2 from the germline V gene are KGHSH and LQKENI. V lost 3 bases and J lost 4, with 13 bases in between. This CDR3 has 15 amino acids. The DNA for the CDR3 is TGTGCCAGCTCACCTCAGGGTAGGCCGAATCAGCCCCAGCATTTT. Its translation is CASSPQGRPNQPQHF. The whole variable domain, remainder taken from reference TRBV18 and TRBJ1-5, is NAGVMQNPRHLVRRRGQEARLRCSPMKGHSHVYWYRQLPEEGLKFMVYLQKENIIDESGMPKERFSAEFPKEGPSILRIQQVVRGDSAAYFCASSPQGRPNQPQHFGDGTRLSIL.

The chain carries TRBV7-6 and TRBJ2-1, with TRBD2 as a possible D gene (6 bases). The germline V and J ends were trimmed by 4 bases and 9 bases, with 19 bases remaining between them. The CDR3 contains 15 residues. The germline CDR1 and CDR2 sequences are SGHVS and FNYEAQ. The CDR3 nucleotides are TGTGCCAGCAGCTCCTCCGGGACTCTCCGGGGTGAGCAGTTCTTC. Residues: CASSSSGTLRGEQFF.

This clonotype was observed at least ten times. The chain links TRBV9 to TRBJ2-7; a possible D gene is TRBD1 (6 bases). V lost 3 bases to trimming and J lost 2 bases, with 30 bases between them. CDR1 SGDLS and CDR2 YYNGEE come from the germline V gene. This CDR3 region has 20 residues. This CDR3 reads CASSAQGGAGAAAATYEQYF. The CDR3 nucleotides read TGTGCCAGCAGCGCTCAAGGAGGCGCAGGGGCCGCGGCCGCCACCTACGAGCAGTACTTC. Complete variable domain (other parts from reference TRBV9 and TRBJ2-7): DSGVTQTPKHLITATGQRVTLRCSPRSGDLSVYWYQQSLDQGLQFLIQYYNGEERAKGNILERFSAQQFPDLHSELNLSSLELGDSALYFCASSAQGGAGAAAATYEQYFGPGTRLTVT.

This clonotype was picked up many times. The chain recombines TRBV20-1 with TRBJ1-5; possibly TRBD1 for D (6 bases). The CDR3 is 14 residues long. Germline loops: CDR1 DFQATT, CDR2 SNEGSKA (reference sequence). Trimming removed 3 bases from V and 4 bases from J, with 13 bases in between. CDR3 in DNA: TGCAGTGCTAGTGATGGGGGGCGAAATCAGCCCCAGCATTTT. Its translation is CSASDGGRNQPQHF.

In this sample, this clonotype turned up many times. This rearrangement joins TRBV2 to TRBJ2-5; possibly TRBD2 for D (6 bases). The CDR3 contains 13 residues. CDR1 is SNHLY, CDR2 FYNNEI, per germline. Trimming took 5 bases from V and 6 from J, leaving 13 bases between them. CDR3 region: CASSPPSVKTQYF. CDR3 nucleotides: TGTGCCAGCAGTCCTCCTAGCGTAAAGACCCAGTACTTC.

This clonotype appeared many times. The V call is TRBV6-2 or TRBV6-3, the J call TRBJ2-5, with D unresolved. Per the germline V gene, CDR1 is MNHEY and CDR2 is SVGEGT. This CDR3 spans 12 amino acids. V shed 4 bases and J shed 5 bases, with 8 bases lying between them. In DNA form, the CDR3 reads TGTGCCAGCAGTTGGTTGAACGAGACCCAGTACTTC. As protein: CASSWLNETQYF.

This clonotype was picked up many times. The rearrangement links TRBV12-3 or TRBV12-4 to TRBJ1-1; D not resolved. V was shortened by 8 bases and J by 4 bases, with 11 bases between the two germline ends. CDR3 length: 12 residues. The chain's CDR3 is CASLPLVTEAFF. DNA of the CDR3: TGTGCCAGCCTGCCATTAGTCACTGAAGCTTTCTTT.

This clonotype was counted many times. The CDR3, as DNA: TGCGCCAGCAGCCAAGATGGAAGCTCCTACAATGAGCAGTTCTTC. Translating gives CASSQDGSSYNEQFF. The V and J genes are TRBV4-3 and TRBJ2-1; D gene ambiguous. The CDR3 runs to 15 residues. Germline CDR1 and CDR2: LGHNA and YSLEER. Trimming pared 0 bases from V and 0 bases from J, leaving 6 bases between.

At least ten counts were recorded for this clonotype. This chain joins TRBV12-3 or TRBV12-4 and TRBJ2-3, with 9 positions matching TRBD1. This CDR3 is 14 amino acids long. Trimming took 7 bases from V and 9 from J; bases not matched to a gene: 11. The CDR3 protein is CASTRDRVEGTQYF. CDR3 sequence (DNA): TGTGCCAGCACCCGGGACAGGGTGGAGGGGACGCAGTATTTT.